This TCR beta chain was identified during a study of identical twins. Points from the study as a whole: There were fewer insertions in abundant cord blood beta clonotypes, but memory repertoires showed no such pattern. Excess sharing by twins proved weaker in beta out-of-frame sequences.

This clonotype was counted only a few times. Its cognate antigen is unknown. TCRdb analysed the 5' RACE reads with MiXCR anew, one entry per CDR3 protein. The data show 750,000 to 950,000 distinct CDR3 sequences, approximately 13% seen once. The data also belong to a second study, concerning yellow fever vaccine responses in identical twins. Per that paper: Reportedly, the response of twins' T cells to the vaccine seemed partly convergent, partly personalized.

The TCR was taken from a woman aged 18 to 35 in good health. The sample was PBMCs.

The CDR3 loop reads CASSAPPQTYEQYF. The CDR3 DNA follows: TGTGCCAGCAGCGCCCCCCCGCAGACCTACGAGCAGTACTTC. The chain carries TRBV7-9 and TRBJ2-7; no clear D. Germline CDR1 reads SEHNR; CDR2 reads FQNEAQ (reference sequence). Trimming took off 5 bases at V and 2 bases at J, with 13 bases between the two ends. The CDR3 extends over 14 amino acids.